The 20 T cell receptor beta chains listed next were all sequenced from one sample in a study of esophageal squamous cell carcinoma under preoperative chemotherapy. MiXCR, run by TCRdb on the PCR reads, gives a single entry per CDR3 protein. The profile covers 15,000 to 20,000 distinct CDR3 sequences, with approximately 48% appearing a single time and roughly 30% taken by the ten largest. Time point given: before preoperative PTX-NDP chemotherapy. The material was obtained from a patient given preoperative chemotherapy. These receptors came from a human donor with esophageal squamous cell carcinoma. The donor label of this sample is uncertain.

This clonotype was picked up a small number of times. The chain joins TRBV7-2 to TRBJ2-1; 12 bases agree with TRBD2. Trimming took 4 bases from V and 0 from J; bases not matched to a gene: 7. This CDR3 contains 18 residues. The V gene's germline CDR1 is SGHTA and CDR2 FQGNSA. CDR3 bases: TGTGCCAGCAGCTCCGGGACTAGCGGGCCTAGCTCCTACAATGAGCAGTTCTTC. It specifies CASSSGTSGPSSYNEQFF.

CDR3 in amino acids: CASRSRHEQFF. The CDR3 coding sequence is TGTGCCAGCAGGTCCAGACACGAGCAGTTCTTC. The chain couples TRBV28 to TRBJ2-1; D ambiguous. The CDR3 runs to 11 residues. V lost 6 bases to trimming and J lost 10 bases, with 10 bases between them. Germline CDR1 and CDR2: MDHEN and SYDVKM.

This clonotype was counted once. J is TRBJ2-3 and V is TRBV7-2; TRBD2 agrees at 15 bases. The CDR3 consists of 18 residues. The V segment lost 4 bases and the J segment 3 bases; nucleotides outside the gene matches: 8. The germline V gene has CDR1 SGHTA and CDR2 FQGNSA. The CDR3 protein is CASSSRTSGGGKTDTQYF. CDR3 sequence (DNA): TGTGCCAGCAGCTCAAGGACTAGCGGGGGGGGTAAAACAGATACGCAGTATTTT.

V usage is TRBV7-3 and J usage is TRBJ2-2; 9 bases match TRBD2. The CDR3 consists of 15 residues. J gave up 16 bases and V 8 bases, and 20 bases lay outside the gene matches. CDR1 SGHTA and CDR2 FQGTGA come from the germline V gene. The CDR3 here is CASGRLAGNTGKQFF. CDR3 nucleotide sequence: TGTGCCAGCGGCCGCCTAGCGGGAAACACAGGGAAGCAGTTTTTT.

The chain links TRBV27 to TRBJ2-1, with 13 bases fitting TRBD2. Germline CDR1 and CDR2: MNHEY and SMNVEV (reference sequence). The CDR3 is 15 amino acids. V shed 4 bases, J shed 6 bases, and the junction held 3 bases outside the gene matches. The CDR3 DNA reads TGTGCCAGCAGTTCGGGACTAGCGGGACGCAATGAGCAGTTCTTC. It yields the protein CASSSGLAGRNEQFF.

This chain connects TRBV7-9 to TRBJ2-5, with TRBD2 matching over 9 bases. The CDR3 has 15 amino acids. V shed 5 bases, J shed 11 bases, and the junction held 15 bases outside the gene matches. Germline CDR1 and CDR2: SEHNR and FQNEAQ (reference sequence). Written as DNA, the CDR3 is TGTGCCAGCAGCCTTTCTTCTAGCGGGGCGGGTGAGCAGTACTTC. This codes for CASSLSSSGAGEQYF.

This chain connects TRBV11-2 to TRBJ2-4; D remains unclear. The ends were cut back, 3 bases at V and 13 bases at J, with 13 bases in the middle. The CDR3 spans 12 residues. Germline V lookup: CDR1 SGHAT, CDR2 FQNNGV. The CDR3 sequence is CASSFPLGEQYF. In DNA form, the CDR3 reads TGTGCCAGCAGCTTCCCTCTTGGAGAGCAGTACTTC.

With regard to this clonotype: Mismatch with germline at one junction end may stem from a read error. V gene TRBV7-2 combines with J gene TRBJ2-3; D might be TRBD1 or TRBD2, each matching 6 bases. This CDR3 is built from 16 residues. The germline V gene encodes CDR1 SGHTA and CDR2 FQGNSA. The CDR3 protein is CASGGIGGRVTETQYF. CDR3 nucleotide sequence: TGTGCCAGCGGGGGGATCGGGGGCCGTGTCACAGAGACGCAGTATTTC.

This clonotype was found many times. This chain joins TRBV7-2 and TRBJ2-7, with no clear D. CDR1 and CDR2 (germline): SGHTA, FQGNSA. The CDR3 has 14 amino acids. The germline V and J ends were trimmed by 0 bases and 1 base, with 7 bases remaining between them. CDR3 DNA sequence: TGTGCCAGCAGCTTAGCGAGAGCGTCCTACGAGCAGTACTTC. Translation gives CASSLARASYEQYF.

The rearrangement joins TRBV12-3 or TRBV12-4 to TRBJ2-5; possibly TRBD2 for D (5 bases). There are 13 residues in the CDR3. The V and J ends lost 5 bases and 5 bases respectively, with 12 bases between them. In nucleotides, the CDR3 is TGTGCCAGCAGTAGCCTCGGGAAGGAGACCCAGTACTTC. It yields the protein CASSSLGKETQYF.

This rearrangement joins TRBV7-2 to TRBJ2-3; the D gene is possibly TRBD2 (6 bases). Germline V gives CDR1 SGHTA, CDR2 FQGNSA. The CDR3 consists of 16 residues. V lost 11 bases, J lost 5 bases, and 26 bases lay in between. CDR3 loop: CACAAGGDRDQDTQYF. CDR3 in DNA: TGTGCCTGCGCAGCGGGCGGGGATAGGGACCAAGATACGCAGTATTTT.

This chain joins TRBV27 and TRBJ1-2, with D possibly matching TRBD1 (5 bases). V was clipped by 0 bases and J by 8 bases, with 10 bases between them. The length of the CDR3 is 13 residues. Germline CDR1 is MNHEY and CDR2 is SMNVEV (reference sequence). CDR3 region: CASSLSVGGGYTF. The CDR3 region has the DNA TGTGCCAGCAGTTTATCGGTCGGGGGGGGCTACACCTTC.

This clonotype was seen a few times. The chain uses TRBV7-2 and TRBJ2-1; TRBD1 aligns across 9 bases. Trimming took 3 bases from V and 7 from J; bases not matched to a gene: 13. The germline V gene encodes CDR1 SGHTA and CDR2 FQGNSA. This CDR3 has 17 residues. The CDR3 region has the DNA TGTGCCAGCAGCTTTGATGGAGCCGGGACAGGGAATAATGAGCAGTTCTTC. Protein product: CASSFDGAGTGNNEQFF. Filled out from reference TRBV7-2 and TRBJ2-1, the complete variable domain reads GAGVSQSPSNKVTEKGKDVELRCDPISGHTALYWYRQSLGQGLEFLIYFQGNSAPDKSGLPSDRFSAERTGGSVSTLTIQRTQQEDSAVYLCASSFDGAGTGNNEQFFGPGTRLTVL.

This chain joins TRBV7-2 and TRBJ2-4; 7 positions match TRBD2. The germline gives CDR1 SGHTA, CDR2 FQGNSA. The trim removed 6 bases at V and 8 bases at J, leaving 16 bases unmatched. The CDR3 is made up of 16 amino acids. As DNA, the CDR3 is TGTGCCAGCAGGGTGGGGGGGGGACGGGTTAAAGACATTCAGTACTTC. It specifies CASRVGGGRVKDIQYF.

The chain employs TRBV7-2 and TRBJ2-5; tentatively, D is TRBD1 or TRBD2 (5 bases each). With the DNA end fitting TRBJ2-7 better, the J assignment may be wrong. Germline V gene sequence: CDR1 SGHTA, CDR2 FQGNSA. This CDR3 contains 14 residues. The CDR3 reads CASTPFGGISEQYF. In DNA, the CDR3 is TGTGCCAGCACCCCATTTGGGGGAATCTCCGAGCAGTACTTC.

This clonotype came up a few times. V is TRBV4-2 and J is TRBJ2-3; the D is unclear. CDR1 LGHNA and CDR2 YNFKEQ come from the germline V gene. This CDR3 has 13 amino acids. V was cut by 4 bases and J by 8 bases, with 13 bases left in between. CDR3 DNA: TGTGCCAGCAGCCTCGCGTCGGAGTCTACGCAGTATTTT. Its translation: CASSLASESTQYF.

The CDR3 DNA follows: TGTGCCAGCAGCCAAGATACGAGCCTCCGAAATCAGCCCCAGCATTTT. This encodes CASSQDTSLRNQPQHF. The gene calls are TRBV3-1 and TRBJ1-5; D call uncertain. This CDR3 has 16 amino acids. Germline V gives CDR1 LGHDT, CDR2 YNNKEL (reference sequence). With 0 bases removed from V and 4 bases from J, the gap between germline ends came to 13 bases.

The count of this clonotype is one. At one end the junction does not follow the germline gene, possibly because of a read error. The V call is TRBV6-1, the J call TRBJ2-1; D is uncertain. Germline CDR1 MNHNS, CDR2 SASEGT. The CDR3 has 15 residues. CDR3 sequence: CASREGPTRSDEQFF. In nucleotides, the CDR3 is TGTGCCAGCAGGGAAGGGCCCACCCGGAGCGATGAGCAGTTCTTC.

A few counts support this clonotype. CDR3 coding DNA: TGTGCCAGCAGCTTAGCGCGAACGGGTGAGCAGTTCTTC. The encoded protein is CASSLARTGEQFF. V gene TRBV7-8 combines with J gene TRBJ2-1; D unresolved. V lost 0 bases, J lost 9 bases, and 9 bases lay in between. Germline lookup yields CDR1 SGHVS and CDR2 FQNEAQ. The CDR3 sequence is 13 residues long.

This clonotype was seen repeatedly, ten times or more. The rearrangement joins TRBV11-2 to TRBJ2-1, with a tentative D call TRBD2 (5 bases). Germline CDR1 is SGHAT and CDR2 is FQNNGV. Trimming removed 4 bases at V and 4 bases at J, with 14 bases between. This CDR3 region has 15 residues. As DNA, the CDR3 is TGTGCCAGCAGCTCTGGACTTCAGTGGTACAATGAGCAGTTCTTC. Protein: CASSSGLQWYNEQFF.